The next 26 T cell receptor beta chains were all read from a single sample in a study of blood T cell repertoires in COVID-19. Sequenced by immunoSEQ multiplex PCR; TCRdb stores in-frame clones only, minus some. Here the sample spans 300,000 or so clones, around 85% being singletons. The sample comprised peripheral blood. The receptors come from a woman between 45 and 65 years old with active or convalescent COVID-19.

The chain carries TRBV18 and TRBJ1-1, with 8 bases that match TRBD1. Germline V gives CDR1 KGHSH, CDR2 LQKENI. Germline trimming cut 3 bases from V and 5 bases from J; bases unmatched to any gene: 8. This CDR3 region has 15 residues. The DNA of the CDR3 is TGTGCCAGCTCACCCCCCCGACAGGGGCGGACTGAAGCTTTCTTT. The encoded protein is CASSPPRQGRTEAFF. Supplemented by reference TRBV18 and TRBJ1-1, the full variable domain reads NAGVMQNPRHLVRRRGQEARLRCSPMKGHSHVYWYRQLPEEGLKFMVYLQKENIIDESGMPKERFSAEFPKEGPSILRIQQVVRGDSAAYFCASSPPRQGRTEAFFGQGTRLTVV.

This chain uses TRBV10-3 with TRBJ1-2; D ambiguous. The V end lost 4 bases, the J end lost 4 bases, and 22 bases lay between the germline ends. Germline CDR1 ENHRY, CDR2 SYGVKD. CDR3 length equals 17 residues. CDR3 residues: CAISVRLPGYGVYGYTF. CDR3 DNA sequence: TGTGCCATCAGTGTGCGCCTACCGGGGTATGGAGTCTATGGCTACACCTTC.

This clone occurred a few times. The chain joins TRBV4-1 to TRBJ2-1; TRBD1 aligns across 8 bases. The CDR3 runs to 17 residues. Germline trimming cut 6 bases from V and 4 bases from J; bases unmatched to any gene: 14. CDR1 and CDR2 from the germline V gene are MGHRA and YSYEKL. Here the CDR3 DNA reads TGCGCCAGCAGACCCAGTACAGGGGGATCAACGTACAATGAGCAGTTCTTC. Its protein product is CASRPSTGGSTYNEQFF.

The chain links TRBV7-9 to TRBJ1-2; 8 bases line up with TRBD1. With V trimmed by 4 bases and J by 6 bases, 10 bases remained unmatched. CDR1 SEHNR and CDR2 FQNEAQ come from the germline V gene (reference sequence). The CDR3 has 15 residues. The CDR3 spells CASSYTGQGFNGYTF. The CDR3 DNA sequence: TGTGCCAGCAGCTACACTGGACAGGGATTCAATGGCTACACCTTC.

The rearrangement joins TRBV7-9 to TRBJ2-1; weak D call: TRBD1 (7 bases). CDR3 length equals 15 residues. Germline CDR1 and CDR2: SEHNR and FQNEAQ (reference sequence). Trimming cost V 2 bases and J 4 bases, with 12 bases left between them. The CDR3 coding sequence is TGTGCCAGCAGCTTAACCAGGGGGGAATACAATGAGCAGTTCTTC. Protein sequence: CASSLTRGEYNEQFF.

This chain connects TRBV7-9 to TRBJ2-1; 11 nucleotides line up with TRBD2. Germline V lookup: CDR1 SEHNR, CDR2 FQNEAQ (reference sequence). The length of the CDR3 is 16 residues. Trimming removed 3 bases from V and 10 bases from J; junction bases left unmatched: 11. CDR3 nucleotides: TGTGCCAGCAGCTTCCCTAGCGGGAGGTCCGATAGGGAGCAGTTCTTC. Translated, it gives CASSFPSGRSDREQFF.

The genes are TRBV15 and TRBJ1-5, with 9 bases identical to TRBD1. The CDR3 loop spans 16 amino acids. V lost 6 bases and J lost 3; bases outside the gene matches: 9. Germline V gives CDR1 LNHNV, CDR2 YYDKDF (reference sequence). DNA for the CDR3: TGTGCCACCAGTCCAGACAGGGGGTCTATCAATCAGCCCCAGCATTTT. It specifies CATSPDRGSINQPQHF.

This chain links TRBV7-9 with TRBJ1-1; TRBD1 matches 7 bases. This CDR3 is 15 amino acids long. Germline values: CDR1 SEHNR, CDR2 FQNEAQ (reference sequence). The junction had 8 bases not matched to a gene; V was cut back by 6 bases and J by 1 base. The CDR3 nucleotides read TGTGCCAGCAGGGACCCGACAGGGCCGAACACTGAAGCTTTCTTT. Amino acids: CASRDPTGPNTEAFF.

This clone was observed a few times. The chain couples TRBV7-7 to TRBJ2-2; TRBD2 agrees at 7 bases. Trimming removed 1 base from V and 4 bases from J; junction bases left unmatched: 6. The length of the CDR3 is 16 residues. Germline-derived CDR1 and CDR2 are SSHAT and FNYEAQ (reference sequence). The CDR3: CASSLGGLGATGELFF. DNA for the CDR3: TGTGCCAGCAGCTTAGGCGGACTAGGGGCCACCGGGGAGCTGTTTTTT.

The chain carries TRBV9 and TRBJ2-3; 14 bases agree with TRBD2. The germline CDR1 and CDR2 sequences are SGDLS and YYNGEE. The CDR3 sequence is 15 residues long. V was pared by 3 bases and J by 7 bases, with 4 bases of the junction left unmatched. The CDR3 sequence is CASSAGTSGSYTQYF. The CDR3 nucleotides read TGTGCCAGCAGCGCCGGGACTAGCGGGAGCTATACGCAGTATTTT.

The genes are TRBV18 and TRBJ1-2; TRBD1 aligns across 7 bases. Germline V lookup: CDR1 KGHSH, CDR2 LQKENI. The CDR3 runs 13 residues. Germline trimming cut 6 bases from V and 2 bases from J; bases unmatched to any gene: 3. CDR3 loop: CASSEGANYGYTF. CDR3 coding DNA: TGTGCCAGCTCCGAGGGGGCGAACTATGGCTACACCTTC.

CDR3 nucleotides: TGTGCCAGCAGTTTGAAGGGGAGGCAGCCCCAGCATTTT. The encoded protein is CASSLKGRQPQHF. The chain carries TRBV12-3 or TRBV12-4 and TRBJ1-5; a possible D gene is TRBD1 (5 bases). V dropped 3 bases and J dropped 7 bases, with 10 bases sitting between them. The CDR3 covers 13 residues.

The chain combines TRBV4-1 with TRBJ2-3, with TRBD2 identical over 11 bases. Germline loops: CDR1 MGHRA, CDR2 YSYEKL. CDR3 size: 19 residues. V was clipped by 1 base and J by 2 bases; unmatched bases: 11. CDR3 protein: CASSQVGTSGSGNTDTQYF. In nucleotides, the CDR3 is TGCGCCAGCAGCCAAGTCGGTACTAGCGGGAGTGGGAACACAGATACGCAGTATTTT.

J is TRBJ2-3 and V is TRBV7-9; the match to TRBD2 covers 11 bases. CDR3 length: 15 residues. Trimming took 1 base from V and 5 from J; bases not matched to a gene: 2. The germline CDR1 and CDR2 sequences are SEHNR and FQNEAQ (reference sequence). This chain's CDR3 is CASSLVLAGGDTQYF. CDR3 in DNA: TGTGCCAGCAGCTTAGTTCTAGCGGGAGGAGATACGCAGTATTTT. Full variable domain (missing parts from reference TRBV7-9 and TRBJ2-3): DTGVSQNPRHKITKRGQNVTFRCDPISEHNRLYWYRQTLGQGPEFLTYFQNEAQLEKSRLLSDRFSAERPKGSFSTLEIQRTEQGDSAMYLCASSLVLAGGDTQYFGPGTRLTVL.

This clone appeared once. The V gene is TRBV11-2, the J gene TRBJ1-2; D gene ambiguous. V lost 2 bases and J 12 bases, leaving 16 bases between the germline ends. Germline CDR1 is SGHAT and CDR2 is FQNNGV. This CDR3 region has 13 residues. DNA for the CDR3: TGTGCCAGCAGCTTAATCGGAGCGGGAAACGACACCTTC. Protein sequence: CASSLIGAGNDTF.

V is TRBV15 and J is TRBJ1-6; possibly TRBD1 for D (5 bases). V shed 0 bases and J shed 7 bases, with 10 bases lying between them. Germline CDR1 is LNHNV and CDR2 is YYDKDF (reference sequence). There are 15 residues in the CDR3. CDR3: CATSRDAGLNSPLHF. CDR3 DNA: TGTGCCACCAGCAGAGACGCAGGGCTCAATTCACCCCTCCACTTT.

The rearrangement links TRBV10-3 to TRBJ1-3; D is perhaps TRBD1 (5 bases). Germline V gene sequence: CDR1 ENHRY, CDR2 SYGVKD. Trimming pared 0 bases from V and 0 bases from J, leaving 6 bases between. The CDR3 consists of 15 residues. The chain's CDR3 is CAISESGGSGNTIYF. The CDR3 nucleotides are TGTGCCATCAGTGAGTCCGGGGGCTCTGGAAACACCATATATTTT.

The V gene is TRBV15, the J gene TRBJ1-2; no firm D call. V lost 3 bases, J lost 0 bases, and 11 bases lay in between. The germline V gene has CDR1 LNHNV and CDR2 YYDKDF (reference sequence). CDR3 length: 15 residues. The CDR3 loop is CATSRSPGSNYGYTF. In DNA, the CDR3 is TGTGCCACCAGCAGGAGTCCGGGTTCTAACTATGGCTACACCTTC.

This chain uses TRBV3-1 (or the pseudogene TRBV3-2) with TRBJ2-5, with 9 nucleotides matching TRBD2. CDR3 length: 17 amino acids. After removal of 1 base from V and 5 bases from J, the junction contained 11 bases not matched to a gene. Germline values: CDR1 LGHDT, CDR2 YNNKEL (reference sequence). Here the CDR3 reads CASSQAPFSGRWETQYF. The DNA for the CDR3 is TGTGCCAGCAGCCAAGCCCCATTTAGCGGGAGATGGGAGACCCAGTACTTC.

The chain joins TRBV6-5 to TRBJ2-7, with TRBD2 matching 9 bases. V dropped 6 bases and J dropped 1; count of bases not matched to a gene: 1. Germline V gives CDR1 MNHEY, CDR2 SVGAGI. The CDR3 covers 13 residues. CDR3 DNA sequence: TGTGCCAGCAGGAGCGGGGGGTCCTACGAGCAGTACTTC. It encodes CASRSGGSYEQYF.

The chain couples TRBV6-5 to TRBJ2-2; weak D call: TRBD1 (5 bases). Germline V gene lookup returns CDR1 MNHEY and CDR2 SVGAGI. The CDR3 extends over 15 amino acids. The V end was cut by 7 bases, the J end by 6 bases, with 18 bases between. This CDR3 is CASTPGQVKAGELFF. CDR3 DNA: TGTGCCAGCACCCCAGGGCAGGTGAAAGCCGGGGAGCTGTTTTTT.

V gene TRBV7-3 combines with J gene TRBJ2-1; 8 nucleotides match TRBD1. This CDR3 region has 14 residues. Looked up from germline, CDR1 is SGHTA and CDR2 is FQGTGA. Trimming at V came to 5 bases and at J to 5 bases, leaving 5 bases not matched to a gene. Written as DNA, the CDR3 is TGTGCCAGCAGCAAACAGGGGGTCGACAATGAGCAGTTCTTC. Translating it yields CASSKQGVDNEQFF.

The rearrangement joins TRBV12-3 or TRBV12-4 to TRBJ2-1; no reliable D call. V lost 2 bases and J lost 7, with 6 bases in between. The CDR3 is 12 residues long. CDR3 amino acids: CASSLSRNEQFF. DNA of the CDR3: TGTGCCAGCAGTTTATCTAGGAATGAGCAGTTCTTC.

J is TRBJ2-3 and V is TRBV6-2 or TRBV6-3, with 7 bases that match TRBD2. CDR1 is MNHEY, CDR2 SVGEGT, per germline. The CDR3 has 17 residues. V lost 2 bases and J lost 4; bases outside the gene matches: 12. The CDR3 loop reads CASSYLLGRGGPDTQYF. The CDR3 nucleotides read TGTGCCAGCAGTTACCTGCTGGGGAGGGGTGGTCCAGATACGCAGTATTTT.

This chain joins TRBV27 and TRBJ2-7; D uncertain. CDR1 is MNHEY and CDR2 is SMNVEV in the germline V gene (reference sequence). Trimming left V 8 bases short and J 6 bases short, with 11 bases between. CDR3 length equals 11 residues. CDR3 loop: CASGLSGEQYF. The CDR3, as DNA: TGTGCCAGCGGGTTGTCGGGCGAGCAGTACTTC.

In nucleotides, the CDR3 is TGTGCCAGCAGCCCCGGAGGGGGGGGGTCCTACGAGCAGTACTTC. Amino acids: CASSPGGGGSYEQYF. V usage is TRBV28 and J usage is TRBJ2-7, with a tentative D call TRBD2 (7 bases). CDR3 length: 15 amino acids. Germline V gene sequence: CDR1 MDHEN, CDR2 SYDVKM. V shed 6 bases and J shed 1 base, with 16 bases lying between them.